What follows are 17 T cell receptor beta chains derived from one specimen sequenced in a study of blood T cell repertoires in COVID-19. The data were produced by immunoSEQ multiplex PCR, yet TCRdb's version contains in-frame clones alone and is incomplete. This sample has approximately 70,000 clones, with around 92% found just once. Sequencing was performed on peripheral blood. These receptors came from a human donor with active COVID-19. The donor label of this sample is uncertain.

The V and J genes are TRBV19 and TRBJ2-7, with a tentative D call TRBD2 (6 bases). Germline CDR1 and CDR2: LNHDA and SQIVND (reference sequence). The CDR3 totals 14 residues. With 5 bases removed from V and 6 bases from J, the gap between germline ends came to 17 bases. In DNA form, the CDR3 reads TGTGCCAGTAGTCCTCGGGGGACGCCGATCGAGCAGTACTTC. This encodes CASSPRGTPIEQYF.

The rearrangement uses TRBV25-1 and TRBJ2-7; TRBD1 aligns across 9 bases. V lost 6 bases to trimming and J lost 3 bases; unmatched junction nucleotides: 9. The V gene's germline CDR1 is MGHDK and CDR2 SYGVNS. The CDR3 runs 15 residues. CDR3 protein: CASSLGLGQGYEQYF. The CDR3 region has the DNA TGTGCCAGCAGCCTGGGGTTGGGACAGGGCTACGAGCAGTACTTC.

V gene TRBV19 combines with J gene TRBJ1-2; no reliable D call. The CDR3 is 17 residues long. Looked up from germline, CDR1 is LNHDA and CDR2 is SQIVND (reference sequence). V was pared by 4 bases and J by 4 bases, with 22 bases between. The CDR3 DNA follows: TGTGCCAGTAGTACACTCCGGACTAAACTGCACATCTATGGCTACACCTTC. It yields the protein CASSTLRTKLHIYGYTF.

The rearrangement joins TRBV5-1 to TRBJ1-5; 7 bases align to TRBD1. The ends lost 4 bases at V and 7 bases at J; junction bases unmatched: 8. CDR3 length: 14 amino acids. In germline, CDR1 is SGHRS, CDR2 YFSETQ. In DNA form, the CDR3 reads TGCGCCAGCAGCACAGGGGAGAGGGGACAGCCCCAGCATTTT. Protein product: CASSTGERGQPQHF. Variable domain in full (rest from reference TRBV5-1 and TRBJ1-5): KAGVTQTPRYLIKTRGQQVTLSCSPISGHRSVSWYQQTPGQGLQFLFEYFSETQRNKGNFPGRFSGRQFSNSRSEMNVSTLELGDSALYLCASSTGERGQPQHFGDGTRLSIL.

CDR3 loop: CASSPGTGNSPLHF. For the CDR3, the DNA is TGTGCCAGTAGTCCCGGCACGGGAAATTCACCCCTCCACTTT. V gene TRBV19 combines with J gene TRBJ1-6; no firm D call. This CDR3 spans 14 amino acids. CDR1 and CDR2 (germline): LNHDA, SQIVND (reference sequence). Deletions cut 5 bases from V and 7 bases from J, with 12 bases between.

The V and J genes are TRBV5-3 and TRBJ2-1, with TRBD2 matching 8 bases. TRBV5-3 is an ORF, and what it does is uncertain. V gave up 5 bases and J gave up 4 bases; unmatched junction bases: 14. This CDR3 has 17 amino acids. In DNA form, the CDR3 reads TGTGCCAGAAGTGAGGGGACCCGAGGGACTAGATACAATGAGCAGTTCTTC. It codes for CARSEGTRGTRYNEQFF.

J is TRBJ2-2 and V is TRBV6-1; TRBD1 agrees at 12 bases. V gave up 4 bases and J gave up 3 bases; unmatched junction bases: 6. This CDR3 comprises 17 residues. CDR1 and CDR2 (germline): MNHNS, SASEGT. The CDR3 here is CASSVGTGGSDTGELFF. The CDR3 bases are TGTGCCAGCAGTGTCGGGACAGGGGGCTCGGACACCGGGGAGCTGTTTTTT.

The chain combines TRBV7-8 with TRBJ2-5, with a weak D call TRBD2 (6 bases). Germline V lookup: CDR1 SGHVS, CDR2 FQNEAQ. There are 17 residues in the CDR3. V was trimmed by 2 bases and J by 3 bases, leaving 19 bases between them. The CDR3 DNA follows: TGTGCCAGCAGCTTAAGATATTCGGGGGAGCGTGAAGAGACCCAGTACTTC. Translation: CASSLRYSGEREETQYF.

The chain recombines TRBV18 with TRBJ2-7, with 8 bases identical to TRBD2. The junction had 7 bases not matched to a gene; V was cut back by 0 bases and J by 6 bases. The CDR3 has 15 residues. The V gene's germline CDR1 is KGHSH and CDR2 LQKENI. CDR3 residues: CASSPPSGGRGEQYF. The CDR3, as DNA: TGTGCCAGCTCACCACCGAGCGGGGGTCGAGGCGAGCAGTACTTC.

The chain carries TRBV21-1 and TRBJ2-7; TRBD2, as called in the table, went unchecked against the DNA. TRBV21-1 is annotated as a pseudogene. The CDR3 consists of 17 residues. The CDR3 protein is CASSSKSETSGRYEQYF. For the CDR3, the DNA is TGTGCCAGCAGCTCCAAGAGCGAGACTAGCGGGAGGTACGAGCAGTACTTC.

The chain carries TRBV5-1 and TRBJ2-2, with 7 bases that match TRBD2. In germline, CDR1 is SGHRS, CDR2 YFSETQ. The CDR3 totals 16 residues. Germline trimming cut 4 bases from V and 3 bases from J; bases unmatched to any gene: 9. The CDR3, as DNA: TGCGCCAGCAGCCTCGTCGGCGGGAGTGACACCGGGGAGCTGTTTTTT. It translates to CASSLVGGSDTGELFF.

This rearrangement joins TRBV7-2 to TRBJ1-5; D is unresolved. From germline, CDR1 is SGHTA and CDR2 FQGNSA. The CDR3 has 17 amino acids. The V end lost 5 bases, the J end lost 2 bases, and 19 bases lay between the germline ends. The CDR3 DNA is TGTGCCAGCAGCCTTAGCCCCATCCCCGGTGGCAATCAGCCCCAGCATTTT. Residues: CASSLSPIPGGNQPQHF.

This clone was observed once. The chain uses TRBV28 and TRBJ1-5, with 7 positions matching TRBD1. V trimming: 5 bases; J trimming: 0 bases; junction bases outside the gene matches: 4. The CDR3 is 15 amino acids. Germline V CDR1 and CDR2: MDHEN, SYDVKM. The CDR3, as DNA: TGTGCCAGCAGTCTCCAGGGGGATAGCAATCAGCCCCAGCATTTT. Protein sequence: CASSLQGDSNQPQHF.

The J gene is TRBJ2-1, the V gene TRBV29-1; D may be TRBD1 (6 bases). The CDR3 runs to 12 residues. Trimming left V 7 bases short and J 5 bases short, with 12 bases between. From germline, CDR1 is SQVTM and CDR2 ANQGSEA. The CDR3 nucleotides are TGCAGCGCCGAGGACAGTGACAATGAGCAGTTCTTC. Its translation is CSAEDSDNEQFF.

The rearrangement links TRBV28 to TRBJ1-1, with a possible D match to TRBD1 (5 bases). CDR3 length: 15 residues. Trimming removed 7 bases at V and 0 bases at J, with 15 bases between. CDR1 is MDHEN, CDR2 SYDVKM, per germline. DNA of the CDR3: TGTGCCAGCATCGGAGGCGGGGGAATGAACACTGAAGCTTTCTTT. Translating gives CASIGGGGMNTEAFF.

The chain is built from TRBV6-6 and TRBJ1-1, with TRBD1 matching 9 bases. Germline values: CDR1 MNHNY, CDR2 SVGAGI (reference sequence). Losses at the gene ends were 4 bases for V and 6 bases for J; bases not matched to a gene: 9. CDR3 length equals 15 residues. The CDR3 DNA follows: TGTGCCAGCAGTTCCTCGACAGGGGGAATCGCTGAAGCTTTCTTT. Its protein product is CASSSSTGGIAEAFF.

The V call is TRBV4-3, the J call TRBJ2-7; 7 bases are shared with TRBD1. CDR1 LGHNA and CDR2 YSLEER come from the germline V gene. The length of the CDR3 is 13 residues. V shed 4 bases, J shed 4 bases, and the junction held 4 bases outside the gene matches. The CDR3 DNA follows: TGCGCCAGCAGCCCACAACAGGGGTACGAGCAGTACTTC. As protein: CASSPQQGYEQYF.